The rows below give T cell receptor beta chains drawn from one sample of a study of cytomegalovirus exposure and HLA in healthy donors. Profiled with immunoSEQ multiplex PCR; TCRdb holds only in-frame clones, not every one. The sample carries roughly 180,000 clones, approximately 81% recorded once. Sequencing was performed on PBMCs. All receptors come from a female donor in good health and CMV-seronegative. Both conserved end residues are part of each CDR3. Each record gives: V gene, clone size, J gene, D gene, CDR3 DNA, CDR3 protein. A D gene is named only where the DNA matches it firmly. Clone size, where shown, is once, few, many, or a class for clones that have expanded.

>TRBV5-1|once|TRBJ2-3|NA
TGCGCCAGCAGCTTGGAGAAAGGGTCGGGGGATACGCAGTATTTT
CASSLEKGSGDTQYF
>TRBV6-5|NA|TRBJ2-2|TRBD1
TGTGCCAGCAGTTACTCACAGGGGCGCACCGGGGAGCTGTTTTTT
CASSYSQGRTGELFF
>TRBV6-5|NA|TRBJ2-7|NA
TGTGCCAGCAGATCCGCGAGCTCCTACGAGCAGTACTTC
CASRSASSYEQYF
>TRBV5-4|NA|TRBJ1-2|TRBD1
TGTGCCAGCAGCTTGGCCGGGACAGACTATGGCTACACCTTC
CASSLAGTDYGYTF
>TRBV11-1|NA|TRBJ2-1|NA
TGTGCCAGCGAACAGGGTCGGTACAATGAGCAGTTCTTC
CASEQGRYNEQFF
>TRBV29-1|NA|TRBJ1-5|NA
TGCAGCGCGAAGGCAGGGTCTAACCAGCCCCAGCATTTT
CSAKAGSNQPQHF
>TRBV18|few|TRBJ2-7|TRBD2
TGTGCCAGCTCACCTCGGACTAGCGGAGAATACGAGCAGTACTTC
CASSPRTSGEYEQYF
>TRBV7-9|NA|TRBJ1-5|NA
TGTGCCAGCAGCTTAGGGGGCGGCCTTCGTCCCCAGCATTTT
CASSLGGGLRPQHF
>TRBV11-2|NA|TRBJ1-2|TRBD1
TGTGCCAGCAGTCTATTGACAGGGGGCGTGAATGGCTACACCTTC
CASSLLTGGVNGYTF
>TRBV7-6|once|TRBJ1-3|NA
TGTGCCAGCAGCCGCCTAGACTCTGGAAACACCATATATTTT
CASSRLDSGNTIYF
>TRBV28|NA|TRBJ2-7|TRBD1
TGTGCCAGCAGTCCGGGACAGGGGCTCGACGAGCAGTACTTC
CASSPGQGLDEQYF
>TRBV6-1|NA|TRBJ2-7|NA
TGTGCCAGCAGTGGTGAACAGGAAGCCTACGAGCAGTACTTC
CASSGEQEAYEQYF
>TRBV5-4|NA|TRBJ1-3|NA
TGTGCCAGCACTAGTTCTGGAAACACCATATATTTT
CASTSSGNTIYF
>TRBV27|NA|TRBJ1-1|TRBD1
TGTGCCAGCAAGAGTGGGACAGTGAACACTGAAGCTTTCTTT
CASKSGTVNTEAFF
>TRBV4-2|NA|TRBJ2-1|TRBD2
TGTGCCAGCAAGATCTTAGCGGGAAAGGGTGATGAGCAGTTCTTC
CASKILAGKGDEQFF
>TRBV7-2|NA|TRBJ2-7|TRBD2
TGTGCCAGCAGCGTCGGACTAGCGGGAGTCCGGGAGCAGTACTTC
CASSVGLAGVREQYF
>TRBV4-2|few|TRBJ2-2|TRBD2
TGTGCCAGCAGCCCCGAGCGGGACGACACCGGGGAGCTGTTTTTT
CASSPERDDTGELFF
>TRBV27|NA|TRBJ1-2|NA
TGTGCCAGCAGTTTATCTCGGCGGCATAACTATGGCTACACCTTC
CASSLSRRHNYGYTF
>TRBV7-8|NA|TRBJ2-7|TRBD1
TGTGCCAGCAGCTTCGCGAGGACAGGGAACGAGCAGTACTTC
CASSFARTGNEQYF
>TRBV5-6|NA|TRBJ2-5|NA
TGTGCCAGCAGCGCCACCAAACAGGGCAAAGAGACCCAGTACTTC
CASSATKQGKETQYF
>TRBV7-2|NA|TRBJ1-1|NA
TGTGCCAGCAGCTTGTCTCCCCTCGGGAGGAACACTGAAGCTTTCTTT
CASSLSPLGRNTEAFF
>TRBV5-4|NA|TRBJ2-5|TRBD1
TGTGCCAGCAGCTTGGCCGGGACAGGGATGGAGACCCAGTACTTC
CASSLAGTGMETQYF
>TRBV5-1|NA|TRBJ2-5|TRBD2
TGCGCCAGCAGCTTGACGGGACTAGCGGGGAGGGGCGAGACCCAGTACTTC
CASSLTGLAGRGETQYF
>TRBV14|NA|TRBJ2-7|NA
TGTGCCAGCAGCCAAGATGTAGGCAGGGCCTACGAGCAGTACTTC
CASSQDVGRAYEQYF
>TRBV6-4|NA|TRBJ2-3|TRBD2
TGTGCCAGCAGTGACTCGAGCGGGGGGGCAGATACGCAGTATTTT
CASSDSSGGADTQYF
>TRBV2|NA|TRBJ2-1|NA
TGTGCCAGCAAGCGGGAAACAGGGCTGAACAATGAGCAGTTCTTC
CASKRETGLNNEQFF
>TRBV7-9|NA|TRBJ1-1|TRBD1
TGTGCCAGCAGCCCAGTGACAGGGATGAACACTGAAGCTTTCTTT
CASSPVTGMNTEAFF